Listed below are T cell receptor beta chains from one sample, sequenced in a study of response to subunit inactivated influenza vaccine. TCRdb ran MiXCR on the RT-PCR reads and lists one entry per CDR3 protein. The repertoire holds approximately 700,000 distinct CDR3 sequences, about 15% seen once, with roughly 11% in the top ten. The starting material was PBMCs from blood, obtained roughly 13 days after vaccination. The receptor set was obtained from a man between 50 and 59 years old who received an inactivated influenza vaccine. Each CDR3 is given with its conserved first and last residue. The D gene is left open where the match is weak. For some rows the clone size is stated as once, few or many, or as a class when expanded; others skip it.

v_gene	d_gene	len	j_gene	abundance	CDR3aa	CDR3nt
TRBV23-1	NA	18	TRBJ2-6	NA	CASSGVARWGAGANVLTF	TGCGCCAGCAGTGGCGTCGCTCGTTGGGGTGCAGGGGCCAACGTCCTGACTTTC
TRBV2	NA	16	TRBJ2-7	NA	CASSGGTWGSSYEQYF	TGTGCCAGCAGTGGAGGTACATGGGGGAGCTCCTACGAGCAGTACTTC
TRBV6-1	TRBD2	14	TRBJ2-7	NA	CASSPGLAVWEQYF	TGTGCCAGCAGTCCCGGACTAGCGGTTTGGGAGCAGTACTTC
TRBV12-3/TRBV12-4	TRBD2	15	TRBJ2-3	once	CASILTSGAIDTQYF	TGTGCCAGCATATTAACTAGCGGGGCCATAGATACGCAGTATTTT
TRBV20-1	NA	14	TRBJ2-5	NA	CSARAGLLQETQYF	TGCAGTGCTAGAGCCGGTCTTCTTCAAGAGACCCAGTACTTC
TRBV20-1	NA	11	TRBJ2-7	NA	CSARGGHEQYF	TGCAGTGCTAGAGGGGGACACGAGCAGTACTTC
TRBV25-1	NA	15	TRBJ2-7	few	CASSDPTRGGYEQYF	TGTGCCAGCAGTGACCCCACCAGAGGGGGCTACGAGCAGTACTTC
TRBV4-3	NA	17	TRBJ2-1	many	CASSQDPAGAGYNEQFF	TGCGCCAGCAGCCAAGATCCCGCCGGGGCGGGTTACAATGAGCAGTTCTTC
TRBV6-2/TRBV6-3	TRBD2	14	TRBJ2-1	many	CASRIAGEGHEQFF	TGTGCCAGCAGGATAGCGGGAGAAGGGCATGAGCAGTTCTTC
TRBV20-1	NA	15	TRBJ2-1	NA	CSASFSTGPYNEQFF	TGCAGTGCTAGCTTCAGCACGGGGCCTTATAATGAGCAGTTCTTC
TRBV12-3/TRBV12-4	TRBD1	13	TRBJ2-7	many	CASSPTGSHEQYF	TGTGCCAGCAGTCCGACAGGGTCCCACGAGCAGTACTTC
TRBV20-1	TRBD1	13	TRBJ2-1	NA	CSANRQGPNEQFF	TGCAGTGCCAACCGACAGGGCCCCAATGAGCAGTTCTTC
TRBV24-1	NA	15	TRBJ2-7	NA	CATSDPRDGTYEQYF	TGTGCCACCAGTGACCCTCGGGACGGAACCTACGAGCAGTACTTC
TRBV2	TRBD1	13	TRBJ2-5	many	CASSGQGEETQYF	TGTGCCAGCAGTGGACAGGGCGAAGAGACCCAGTACTTC
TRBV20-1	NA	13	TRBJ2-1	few	CSAGPVGYNEQFF	TGCAGTGCTGGCCCGGTAGGATACAATGAGCAGTTCTTC
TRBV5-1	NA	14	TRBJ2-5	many	CASSRGDNQETQYF	TGCGCCAGCAGCAGGGGAGACAATCAAGAGACCCAGTACTTC
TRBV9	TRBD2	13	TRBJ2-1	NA	CASTPQGGLRQFF	TGTGCCAGCACCCCTCAGGGAGGGTTGCGTCAGTTCTTC
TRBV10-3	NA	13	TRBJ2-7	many	CAIRRDSVYEQYF	TGTGCCATCAGAAGGGACTCCGTATACGAGCAGTACTTC
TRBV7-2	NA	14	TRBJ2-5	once	CASSRDRGVQTQYF	TGTGCCAGCAGCCGGGACCGGGGCGTACAGACCCAGTACTTC
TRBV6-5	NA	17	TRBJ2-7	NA	CASSYSTTQEISYEQYF	TGTGCCAGCAGTTACTCGACTACACAGGAGATTTCCTACGAGCAGTACTTC
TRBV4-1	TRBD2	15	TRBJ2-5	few	CASSQVRLASETQYF	TGCGCCAGCAGCCAAGTACGACTAGCATCAGAGACCCAGTACTTC
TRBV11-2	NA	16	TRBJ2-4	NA	CASSLEVGSAKNIQYF	TGTGCCAGCAGCTTAGAAGTGGGGTCAGCCAAAAACATTCAGTACTTC
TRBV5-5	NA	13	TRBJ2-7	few	CASSFGSLYEQYF	TGTGCCAGCAGCTTCGGGTCCCTCTACGAGCAGTACTTC
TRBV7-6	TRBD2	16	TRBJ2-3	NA	CASSLKAGVGTDTQYF	TGTGCCAGCAGCTTAAAAGCGGGAGTGGGCACAGATACGCAGTATTTT
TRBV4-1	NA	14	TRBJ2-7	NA	CASSQRTNTYEQYF	TGCGCCAGCAGCCAGAGAACTAACACCTACGAGCAGTACTTC
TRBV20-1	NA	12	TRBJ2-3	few	CSASGSADTQYF	TGCAGTGCTAGCGGTTCGGCAGATACGCAGTATTTT
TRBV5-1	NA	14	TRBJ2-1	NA	CASSPGGSDNEQFF	TGCGCCAGCAGTCCAGGGGGGTCAGACAATGAGCAGTTCTTC
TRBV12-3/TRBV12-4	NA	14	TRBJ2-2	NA	CASAATLNTGELFF	TGTGCCAGCGCCGCGACACTAAACACCGGGGAGCTGTTTTTT
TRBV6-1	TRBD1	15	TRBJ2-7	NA	CASSDPGTGGFEQYF	TGTGCCAGCAGTGATCCAGGGACAGGGGGCTTCGAGCAGTACTTC
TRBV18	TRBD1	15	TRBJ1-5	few	CASSPSRTGGQPQHF	TGTGCCAGCTCACCCTCCAGGACAGGAGGTCAGCCCCAGCATTTT